A single sample gave rise to the 27 T cell receptor beta chains below, sequenced in a study of post-analysis software for immune sequencing data. Points from the study as a whole: When patients were compared with controls, about five TRBV segments were more frequent, TRBV5-6, TRBV5-1 and TRBV20-1 among them.

Antigen specificity for these receptors is unknown. Unique molecular identifiers tagged the TCR beta cDNA libraries. TCRdb independently ran MiXCR on the PCR reads; one entry per CDR3 protein. The sample has approximately 180,000 distinct CDR3 sequences; approximately 28% are singletons. The sequenced sample was blood. These receptors all stem from a girl aged 5 to 17 with multiple sclerosis.

The rearrangement joins TRBV30 to TRBJ2-1, with D hard to call. This CDR3 comprises 13 residues. Germline values: CDR1 GTSNPN, CDR2 SVGIG (reference sequence). The CDR3 sequence is CVFNRVNSNEQFF. The DNA for the CDR3 is TGTGTCTTTAACCGGGTCAACAGCAATGAGCAGTTCTTC.

As concerns this clonotype: A much larger clone is a single base away; this may be a read error. This chain connects TRBV27 to TRBJ2-1; tentative D call: TRBD2 (6 bases). The J call is in doubt because the DNA end fits TRBJ2-7 better. Germline values: CDR1 MNHEY, CDR2 SMNVEV (reference sequence). The CDR3 extends over 18 amino acids. The DNA of the CDR3 is TGTGCCAGCAGTTATAGGAGGTCGAGACTAGGGTCCTACAATGAGCAGTACTTC. As protein: CASSYRRSRLGSYNEQYF.

The rearrangement joins TRBV7-9 to TRBJ1-4, with D possibly TRBD1 on 5 matching bases. Per the germline V gene, CDR1 is SEHNR and CDR2 is FQNEAQ (reference sequence). V lost 11 bases to trimming and J lost 0 bases, with 22 bases between them. The CDR3 is 17 amino acids. DNA for the CDR3: TGTGCCTGGTCCGTTGGGCAGGGAGATACAACTAATGAAAAACTGTTTTTT. Encoded protein: CAWSVGQGDTTNEKLFF.

This clonotype has only a few counts. The rearrangement links TRBV2 to TRBJ1-2, with TRBD1 identical over 7 bases. There are 13 residues in the CDR3. V lost 3 bases, J lost 3 bases, and 1 base stayed unmatched. The germline gives CDR1 SNHLY, CDR2 FYNNEI. CDR3: CASSDQGDYGYTF. The CDR3 nucleotides are TGTGCCAGCAGTGACCAGGGGGACTATGGCTACACCTTC.

The J gene is TRBJ2-3, the V gene TRBV11-2; 12 nucleotides match TRBD2. This CDR3 region has 23 residues. Germline loops: CDR1 SGHAT, CDR2 FQNNGV. V dropped 4 bases and J dropped 1; count of bases not matched to a gene: 24. In DNA, the CDR3 is TGTGCCAGCAGCTCACCCCCTAGCGGGAGGGCCTCGGGTGACCCGATCCGCACAGATACGCAGTATTTT. This encodes CASSSPPSGRASGDPIRTDTQYF.

This clonotype was seen just once. It may be a read error: a sequence one base away is much more abundant. The genes are TRBV4-2 and TRBJ1-2, with D perhaps matching TRBD1 (5 bases). V was cut by 0 bases and J by 8 bases, with 16 bases left in between. This CDR3 spans 15 amino acids. Per germline, CDR1 LGHNA and CDR2 YNFKEQ. This CDR3 reads CASSQEQAGGRGYTF. Here the CDR3 DNA reads TGTGCCAGCAGCCAAGAACAGGCGGGGGGGAGGGGCTACACCTTC.

This chain uses TRBV15 with TRBJ2-2, with a weak D call TRBD2 (6 bases). The ends were cut back, 6 bases at V and 6 bases at J, with 17 bases in the middle. Germline V gene sequence: CDR1 LNHNV, CDR2 YYDKDF (reference sequence). The CDR3 spans 15 residues. CDR3: CATRMGGPGPGELFF. Here the CDR3 DNA reads TGTGCCACCAGGATGGGGGGACCCGGGCCCGGGGAGCTGTTTTTT. Variable domain in full (rest from reference TRBV15 and TRBJ2-2): DAMVIQNPRYQVTQFGKPVTLSCSQTLNHNVMYWYQQKSSQAPKLLFHYYDKDFNNEADTPDNFQSRRPNTSFCFLDIRSPGLGDTAMYLCATRMGGPGPGELFFGEGSRLTVL.

The V call is TRBV10-3, the J call TRBJ1-2; no firm D call. The germline CDR1 and CDR2 sequences are ENHRY and SYGVKD. V was trimmed by 5 bases and J by 7 bases, leaving 8 bases between them. The CDR3 is 11 residues long. CDR3 in amino acids: CAISLGSGYTF. CDR3 nucleotide sequence: TGTGCCATCAGTCTGGGGAGTGGCTACACCTTC.

Regarding this clonotype: The junction and the germline gene differ at one end; a read error may be behind it. The chain couples TRBV7-3 to TRBJ2-3; D gene unclear. Per germline, CDR1 SGHTA and CDR2 FQGTGA. The CDR3 runs 13 residues. CDR3 DNA: TGTGCCAGCAGCTCGGAACCCACAGATGCGCAGTATTTT. It encodes CASSSEPTDAQYF.

Concerning this clonotype itself: At one end the junction does not follow the germline gene, possibly because of a read error. The chain recombines TRBV5-1 with TRBJ1-4; the D is unclear. There are 14 residues in the CDR3. Germline CDR1 reads SGHRS; CDR2 reads YFSETQ. CDR3 loop: CAGSLMKPNEKLFF. The CDR3 DNA follows: TGCGCCGGCAGCTTGATGAAGCCTAATGAAAAACTGTTTTTT.

Note on this clonotype: Sequence at one end of the junction differs from germline and may be a read error. The J gene is TRBJ1-4, the V gene TRBV27, with D unresolved. The CDR3 is 18 amino acids. Germline CDR1 and CDR2: MNHEY and SMNVEV (reference sequence). CDR3 region: CASSLSGKGKTTNEKRFF. CDR3 DNA sequence: TGTGCCAGCAGTTTATCGGGAAAAGGGAAAACAACTAATGAAAAACGGTTTTTT. The full variable domain, rest sourced from reference TRBV27 and TRBJ1-4, is EAQVTQNPRYLITVTGKKLTVTCSQNMNHEYMSWYRQDPGLGLRQIYYSMNVEVTDKGDVPEGYKVSRKEKRNFPLILESPSPNQTSLYFCASSLSGKGKTTNEKRFFGSGTQLSVL.

This clonotype appeared many times. The genes are TRBV10-3 and TRBJ2-7; D not certain. Germline V gene sequence: CDR1 ENHRY, CDR2 SYGVKD. The CDR3 spans 13 residues. With 7 bases removed from V and 3 bases from J, the gap between germline ends came to 13 bases. Written as DNA, the CDR3 is TGTGCCATCATGGAACCCCCGTACTACGAGCAGTACTTC. Translating gives CAIMEPPYYEQYF.

This clonotype was found a few times. This chain uses TRBV20-1 with TRBJ1-5; D is possibly TRBD1 (6 bases). Germline V gene data show CDR1 as DFQATT and CDR2 as SNEGSKA (reference sequence). V shed 5 bases and J shed 6 bases, with 20 bases lying between them. The CDR3 is made up of 15 amino acids. This chain's CDR3 is CSAVRISRGTQPQHF. The DNA for the CDR3 is TGCAGTGCTGTCCGAATTTCCAGGGGAACTCAGCCCCAGCATTTT.

Of note for this clonotype: This may be a read error, as it is one base from a much larger clone. V is TRBV29-1 and J is TRBJ1-2; 9 bases are shared with TRBD1. V dropped 7 bases and J dropped 4; count of bases not matched to a gene: 13. CDR1 and CDR2 (germline): SQVTM, ANQGSEA. CDR3 length: 15 amino acids. CDR3 bases: TGCAGCGCCTTAGAGGGGACAGGGACACGCTATGGCTACACCTTC. It encodes CSALEGTGTRYGYTF.

This clonotype turned up a few times. V usage is TRBV7-9 and J usage is TRBJ1-1, with D perhaps matching TRBD1 (5 bases). Germline-derived CDR1 and CDR2 are SEHNR and FQNEAQ (reference sequence). V lost 6 bases and J lost 11, with 16 bases in between. The CDR3 runs 12 residues. The CDR3 loop is CASSREGRLAFF. Written as DNA, the CDR3 is TGTGCCAGCAGTAGGGAGGGGCGGTTGGCTTTCTTT.

As to this clonotype: A much larger clone lies one base from this, so it may be a read error. J is TRBJ2-5 and V is TRBV7-6; D might be TRBD2 (7 bases). Per the germline V gene, CDR1 is SGHVS and CDR2 is FNYEAQ. This CDR3 has 14 residues. CDR3 sequence reads: CASNLGGGKETQYF. CDR3 nucleotide sequence: TGTGCCAGCAACTTAGGGGGGGGAAAAGAGACCCAGTACTTC.

The rearrangement links TRBV5-1 to TRBJ2-5; the match to TRBD2 covers 7 bases. The CDR3 spans 16 residues. The V and J ends lost 0 bases and 0 bases, in that order; junction bases with no gene match: 5. The germline V gene encodes CDR1 SGHRS and CDR2 YFSETQ. The CDR3 loop reads CASSLGLADYQETQYF. In nucleotides, the CDR3 is TGCGCCAGCAGCTTGGGGCTAGCGGATTACCAAGAGACCCAGTACTTC.

The sample holds one count of this clonotype. The junction and the germline gene differ at one end; a read error may be behind it. The chain carries TRBV9 and TRBJ2-2; 11 nucleotides align to TRBD1. The CDR3 runs to 16 residues. The germline V gene has CDR1 SGDLS and CDR2 YYNGEE. The CDR3: CASSWDRGAYTGEPFF. As DNA, the CDR3 is TGTGCCAGCAGCTGGGACAGGGGGGCTTACACCGGGGAGCCGTTTTTT.

Remarks on this clonotype: At one boundary the junction diverges from the germline segment, which might be a read error. V gene TRBV5-1 combines with J gene TRBJ2-2; 9 bases map to TRBD2. The CDR3 runs 14 residues. CDR1 and CDR2 from the germline V gene are SGHRS and YFSETQ. CDR3 sequence (DNA): TGCGCCAGCACGACGGGACTAGCCCCCGGGGAGCGGTTTTTT. This gives the protein CASTTGLAPGERFF.

This chain's CDR3 is CASSFEQGGTEAFF. The CDR3 DNA is TGTGCCAGCAGCTTCGAGCAAGGGGGGACTGAAGCTTTCTTT. The chain recombines TRBV7-9 with TRBJ1-1, with D possibly TRBD1 on 6 matching bases. The CDR3 consists of 14 residues. Trimming shortened V by 3 bases and J by 5 bases, and 13 bases separated the two germline ends. The germline gives CDR1 SEHNR, CDR2 FQNEAQ (reference sequence).

This clonotype has at least ten counts. This chain joins TRBV11-3 and TRBJ2-7, with a possible D match to TRBD2 (5 bases). CDR1 SGHNT and CDR2 YENEEA come from the germline V gene. This CDR3 region has 12 residues. Trimming removed 5 bases at V and 7 bases at J, with 12 bases between. The CDR3 coding sequence is TGTGCCAGCAGCCCCGACGGGGTAGAGCAGTACTTC. The encoded protein is CASSPDGVEQYF. The full variable domain, in which reference TRBV11-3 and TRBJ2-7 provide the parts outside the CDR3, is EAGVVQSPRYKIIEKKQPVAFWCNPISGHNTLYWYLQNLGQGPELLIRYENEEAVDDSQLPKDRFSAERLKGVDSTLKIQPAELGDSAVYLCASSPDGVEQYFGPGTRLTVT.

Note on this clonotype: The junction differs from germline at one of its ends, possibly a read error. This chain connects TRBV9 to TRBJ1-4; 10 bases match TRBD1. This CDR3 has 18 residues. Germline V gene lookup returns CDR1 SGDLS and CDR2 YYNGEE. The CDR3 protein is CTSSVGPGQGSHNEKLFF. Here the CDR3 DNA reads TGTACCAGCAGCGTGGGACCGGGACAGGGGTCCCATAATGAAAAACTGTTTTTT.

In the case of this clonotype: Without the conserved terminal phenylalanine or tryptophan, this CDR3 likely stems from a read error. The rearrangement joins TRBV12-5 to TRBJ2-2; D not certain. V was trimmed by 1 base and J by 6 bases, leaving 0 bases between them. CDR3 size: 11 residues. Per germline, CDR1 LGHNT and CDR2 FRNRAP. The CDR3 spells CASGLAGELFV. Written as DNA, the CDR3 is TGTGCTAGTGGTTTGGCCGGGGAGCTGTTTGTT.

This clonotype was recorded at least ten times. The chain recombines TRBV27 with TRBJ1-6; D is undetermined. V was clipped by 6 bases and J by 1 base, with 10 bases between them. This CDR3 is built from 15 residues. Germline V gene sequence: CDR1 MNHEY, CDR2 SMNVEV (reference sequence). Written as DNA, the CDR3 is TGTGCCAGCAGATCCGGGTTGTCCTATAATTCACCCCTCCACTTT. Translated: CASRSGLSYNSPLHF.

Note on this clonotype: At one end, the junction sequence differs from germline, possibly due to a read error. This sequence joins TRBV27 and TRBJ1-2, with 7 bases lining up with TRBD1. The CDR3 contains 16 residues. Germline-derived CDR1 and CDR2 are MNHEY and SMNVEV (reference sequence). The chain's CDR3 is CASSSGQDYPNHGYTF. Written as DNA, the CDR3 is TGTGCCAGCAGTTCCGGACAGGACTATCCTAACCATGGCTACACCTTC.

This rearrangement joins TRBV3-1 to TRBJ1-2; possible D gene TRBD1, 5 bases. Trimming took 0 bases from V and 4 from J, leaving 9 bases between them. This CDR3 is 14 amino acids long. Germline V gene lookup returns CDR1 LGHDT and CDR2 YNNKEL (reference sequence). CDR3 region: CASSQEDRPYGYTF. For the CDR3, the DNA is TGTGCCAGCAGCCAAGAAGACAGACCCTATGGCTACACCTTC.

V is TRBV7-9 and J is TRBJ1-6; 9 positions match TRBD1. The CDR3 spans 14 residues. Germline CDR1 SEHNR, CDR2 FQNEAQ (reference sequence). V lost 1 base, J lost 8 bases, and 0 bases stayed unmatched. As DNA, the CDR3 is TGTGCCAGCAGCTTAGGGGACAGGGATTCACCCCTCCACTTT. As protein: CASSLGDRDSPLHF.